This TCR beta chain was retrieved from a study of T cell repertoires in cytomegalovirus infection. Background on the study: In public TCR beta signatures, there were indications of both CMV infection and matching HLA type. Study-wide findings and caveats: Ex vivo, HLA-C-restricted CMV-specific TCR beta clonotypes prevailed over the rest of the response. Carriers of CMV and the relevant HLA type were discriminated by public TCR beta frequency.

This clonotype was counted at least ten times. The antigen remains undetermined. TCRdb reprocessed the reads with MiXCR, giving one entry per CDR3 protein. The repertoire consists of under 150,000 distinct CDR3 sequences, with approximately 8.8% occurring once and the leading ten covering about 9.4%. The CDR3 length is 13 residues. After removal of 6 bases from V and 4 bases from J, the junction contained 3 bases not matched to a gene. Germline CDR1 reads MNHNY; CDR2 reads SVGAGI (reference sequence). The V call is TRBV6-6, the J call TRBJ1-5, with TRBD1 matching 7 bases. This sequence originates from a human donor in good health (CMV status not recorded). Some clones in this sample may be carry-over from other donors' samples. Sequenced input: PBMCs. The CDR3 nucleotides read TGTGCCAGCAGGACAGGGTTGAATCAGCCCCAGCATTTT. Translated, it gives CASRTGLNQPQHF.